This entry lists 26 T cell receptor beta chains sequenced from one sample in a study of T cell responses to AZD1222 COVID-19 vaccine. Sequencing was performed with immunoSEQ multiplex PCR; in TCRdb, only in-frame clones are kept and a portion is missing. Among around 140,000 clones listed, more than 85% were seen once. The sequences come from peripheral blood, collected on day 0 of AZD1222 vaccination. The receptors stem from an adult in good health.

The V gene is TRBV5-6, the J gene TRBJ1-3, with D uncertain. This CDR3 is built from 13 residues. Germline V gives CDR1 SGHDT, CDR2 YYEEEE. V lost 0 bases, J lost 8 bases, and 9 bases lay in between. The CDR3 reads CASSLGIFDTIYF. The CDR3, as DNA: TGTGCCAGCAGCTTGGGGATTTTCGACACCATATATTTT.

This sequence joins TRBV5-4 and TRBJ2-5; TRBD1 matches 8 bases. This CDR3 is built from 18 residues. Germline V lookup: CDR1 SGHNT, CDR2 YYREEE (reference sequence). V was pared by 5 bases and J by 2 bases, with 17 bases of the junction left unmatched. The CDR3 sequence is CASRIGTGGWETQETQYF. In DNA, the CDR3 is TGTGCCAGCAGAATAGGGACAGGCGGTTGGGAAACTCAAGAGACCCAGTACTTC. The complete variable domain, with remaining parts taken from reference TRBV5-4 and TRBJ2-5, reads ETGVTQSPTHLIKTRGQQVTLRCSSQSGHNTVSWYQQALGQGPQFIFQYYREEENGRGNFPPRFSGLQFPNYSSELNVNALELDDSALYLCASRIGTGGWETQETQYFGPGTRLLVL.

The gene calls are TRBV6-5 and TRBJ2-2; TRBD2 is a possible D gene (6 bases). CDR3 length: 13 residues. V was clipped by 11 bases and J by 2 bases, with 12 bases between them. Per the germline V gene, CDR1 is MNHEY and CDR2 is SVGAGI. CDR3 nucleotide sequence: TGTGCCTGCGGGGACCCAAACACCGGGGAGCTGTTTTTT. Encoded protein: CACGDPNTGELFF.

This clone has just one count. The gene calls are TRBV19 and TRBJ2-7, with 11 bases fitting TRBD2. This CDR3 has 13 residues. The J segment lost 8 bases and the V segment lost 1 base, leaving 1 base of the junction unmatched. CDR1 LNHDA and CDR2 SQIVND come from the germline V gene (reference sequence). Here the CDR3 DNA reads TGTGCCAGTAGTATAGGACTAGCGGGGCAGCAGTACTTC. Amino acid sequence: CASSIGLAGQQYF.

The chain has TRBV11-2 and TRBJ1-2, with a possible D match to TRBD1 (6 bases). CDR3 length: 13 amino acids. V dropped 3 bases and J dropped 4 bases, with 9 bases sitting between them. CDR1 is SGHAT, CDR2 FQNNGV, per germline. CDR3 coding DNA: TGTGCCAGCAGCTTGGGGGACACCTATGGCTACACCTTC. It translates to CASSLGDTYGYTF.

The chain uses TRBV3-1 (or the pseudogene TRBV3-2) and TRBJ2-1; no clear D gene. CDR3 length: 13 residues. V lost 4 bases, J lost 5 bases, and 9 bases lay in between. Germline loops: CDR1 LGHDT, CDR2 YNNKEL (reference sequence). The CDR3 coding sequence is TGTGCCAGCAGCCTCCTGCGCCACAATGAGCAGTTCTTC. Residues: CASSLLRHNEQFF.

The rearrangement links TRBV3-1 (or the pseudogene TRBV3-2) to TRBJ1-3; D remains ambiguous. This CDR3 has 12 amino acids. Trimming cost V 7 bases and J 4 bases, with 8 bases left between them. Germline V CDR1 and CDR2: LGHDT, YNNKEL (reference sequence). CDR3 residues: CASTDSGNTIYF. The CDR3 region has the DNA TGTGCCAGCACCGATTCAGGAAACACCATATATTTT.

The rearrangement uses TRBV7-9 and TRBJ2-3; no clear D gene. Between the trimmed V and J ends, which lost 2 bases and 1 base, there was a span of 4 bases. The CDR3 has 13 residues. Germline-derived CDR1 and CDR2 are SEHNR and FQNEAQ (reference sequence). The CDR3 DNA sequence: TGTGCCAGCAGCTTACGACGCACAGATACGCAGTATTTT. Translation: CASSLRRTDTQYF.

A single count supports this clone. This chain joins TRBV30 and TRBJ1-4; maybe TRBD1 (5 bases). V was cut by 1 base and J by 6 bases, with 9 bases left in between. From germline, CDR1 is GTSNPN and CDR2 SVGIG (reference sequence). CDR3 length equals 13 residues. CDR3 nucleotide sequence: TGTGCCTGGAGTGCCAGGGAGCATGAAAAACTGTTTTTT. Its translation: CAWSAREHEKLFF.

The chain couples TRBV19 to TRBJ2-1; 10 bases align to TRBD1. Looked up from germline, CDR1 is LNHDA and CDR2 is SQIVND (reference sequence). The CDR3 is 15 amino acids. V lost 9 bases to trimming and J lost 7 bases; unmatched junction nucleotides: 12. Here the CDR3 reads CASSSPGQGLNEQFF. The CDR3, as DNA: TGTGCCAGCTCGAGCCCGGGACAGGGGCTTAATGAGCAGTTCTTC.

The chain carries TRBV19 and TRBJ1-2; D perhaps matches TRBD1 (6 bases). CDR1 is LNHDA and CDR2 is SQIVND in the germline V gene (reference sequence). This CDR3 has 15 residues. V shed 4 bases and J shed 2 bases, with 14 bases lying between them. DNA for the CDR3: TGTGCCAGTAGTACCCGAGTTCAGGGGAACTATGGCTACACCTTC. This codes for CASSTRVQGNYGYTF.

This rearrangement joins TRBV7-5 to TRBJ1-1. TRBV7-5 is marked as a pseudogene. The CDR3 length is 14 residues. The CDR3 region is CVRSERGGTCGAFF. The CDR3 DNA sequence: TGTGTCAGAAGCGAACGGGGAGGTACTTGTGGAGCTTTCTTT.

This sequence joins TRBV5-1 and TRBJ1-1; no firm D call. Trimming left V 2 bases short and J 6 bases short, with 8 bases between. This CDR3 comprises 12 residues. CDR1 is SGHRS, CDR2 YFSETQ, per germline. The CDR3 is CASSFIGAEAFF. The CDR3 DNA reads TGCGCCAGCAGCTTCATCGGTGCTGAAGCTTTCTTT.

As regards this clone: One junction end disagrees with the germline gene, perhaps due to a read error. This chain uses TRBV7-9 with TRBJ2-7; perhaps TRBD1 as D (5 bases). This CDR3 spans 15 amino acids. The germline CDR1 and CDR2 sequences are SEHNR and FQNEAQ (reference sequence). CDR3 coding DNA: TGTGCCAGCAGCTTAGTCACAGGCCTCTCCGACGAGCAGTACTTC. Translation: CASSLVTGLSDEQYF.

The rearrangement joins TRBV7-3 to TRBJ2-2; perhaps TRBD1 as D (6 bases). The CDR3 spans 14 residues. The germline V gene has CDR1 SGHTA and CDR2 FQGTGA. The V gene lost 5 bases and the J gene lost 1 base, with 8 bases spanning the gap. The CDR3 sequence is CASSPTGNTGELFF. CDR3 sequence (DNA): TGTGCCAGCAGCCCGACAGGGAACACCGGGGAGCTGTTTTTT. Complete variable domain (other parts from reference TRBV7-3 and TRBJ2-2): GAGVSQTPSNKVTEKGKYVELRCDPISGHTALYWYRQSLGQGPEFLIYFQGTGAADDSGLPNDRFFAVRPEGSVSTLKIQRTERGDSAVYLCASSPTGNTGELFFGEGSRLTVL.

The rearrangement joins TRBV7-9 to TRBJ1-5; D gene ambiguous. V lost 5 bases to trimming and J lost 2 bases, with 13 bases between them. CDR3 size: 15 residues. Germline V gives CDR1 SEHNR, CDR2 FQNEAQ (reference sequence). CDR3 nucleotide sequence: TGTGCCAGCAGCCCGGGCCACGGGCGCAATCAGCCCCAGCATTTT. The encoded protein is CASSPGHGRNQPQHF.

The gene calls are TRBV18 and TRBJ1-2; D is uncertain. V was shortened by 0 bases and J by 4 bases, with 12 bases between the two germline ends. The CDR3 runs 15 residues. Germline CDR1 and CDR2: KGHSH and LQKENI. CDR3 nucleotide sequence: TGTGCCAGCTCACCACCAGGGAGCCGGATCTATGGCTACACCTTC. Protein: CASSPPGSRIYGYTF. The full variable domain, rest sourced from reference TRBV18 and TRBJ1-2, is NAGVMQNPRHLVRRRGQEARLRCSPMKGHSHVYWYRQLPEEGLKFMVYLQKENIIDESGMPKERFSAEFPKEGPSILRIQQVVRGDSAAYFCASSPPGSRIYGYTFGSGTRLTVV.

The V gene is TRBV30, the J gene TRBJ1-2; TRBD1 aligns across 7 bases. The V segment lost 8 bases and the J segment 2 bases; nucleotides outside the gene matches: 8. The CDR3 runs to 13 residues. Germline-derived CDR1 and CDR2 are GTSNPN and SVGIG (reference sequence). CDR3 nucleotides: TGTGCCATCGAGGGGGCGTTCAACTATGGCTACACCTTC. This encodes CAIEGAFNYGYTF.

The chain joins TRBV2 to TRBJ2-7, with D maybe TRBD2 (5 bases). CDR3 size: 14 residues. Per germline, CDR1 SNHLY and CDR2 FYNNEI. V was cut by 6 bases and J by 1 base, with 13 bases left in between. DNA for the CDR3: TGTGCCAGCAGAGGACGGGGTTTATCCTACGAGCAGTACTTC. It yields the protein CASRGRGLSYEQYF.

This clone has just one count. V usage is TRBV30 and J usage is TRBJ2-3, with TRBD2 identical over 8 bases. This CDR3 has 15 residues. The germline V gene has CDR1 GTSNPN and CDR2 SVGIG (reference sequence). J gave up 4 bases and V 2 bases, and 8 bases lay outside the gene matches. CDR3 sequence reads: CAWSPSGRGPDTQYF. For the CDR3, the DNA is TGTGCCTGGAGTCCTAGCGGGCGGGGTCCAGATACGCAGTATTTT.

The rearrangement links TRBV11-2 to TRBJ2-3; tentative D call: TRBD1 (5 bases). Trimming removed 5 bases from V and 2 bases from J, with 17 bases in between. Germline V gives CDR1 SGHAT, CDR2 FQNNGV. The CDR3 extends over 16 amino acids. The DNA for the CDR3 is TGTGCCAGCAGCCCAGCAGGACAAAAACCCACAGATACGCAGTATTTT. It codes for CASSPAGQKPTDTQYF. The full variable domain, rest sourced from reference TRBV11-2 and TRBJ2-3, is EAGVAQSPRYKIIEKRQSVAFWCNPISGHATLYWYQQILGQGPKLLIQFQNNGVVDDSQLPKDRFSAERLKGVDSTLKIQPAKLEDSAVYLCASSPAGQKPTDTQYFGPGTRLTVL.

V is TRBV11-2 and J is TRBJ2-6; tentatively, D is TRBD2 (6 bases). CDR3 length: 17 amino acids. The germline gives CDR1 SGHAT, CDR2 FQNNGV. V lost 6 bases, J lost 0 bases, and 15 bases lay in between. As DNA, the CDR3 is TGTGCCAGCAGATGGAAGGTCGGGGGCTCTGGGGCCAACGTCCTGACTTTC. This gives the protein CASRWKVGGSGANVLTF.

The rearrangement links TRBV7-8 to TRBJ1-2; no clear D gene. The V end lost 1 base, the J end lost 2 bases, and 11 bases lay between the germline ends. The CDR3 consists of 15 residues. Germline values: CDR1 SGHVS, CDR2 FQNEAQ. The CDR3 region is CASSLVRAANYGYTF. The CDR3 coding sequence is TGTGCCAGCAGCTTAGTGCGGGCGGCAAACTATGGCTACACCTTC.

The V gene is TRBV29-1, the J gene TRBJ2-1; 12 nucleotides line up with TRBD1. Looked up from germline, CDR1 is SQVTM and CDR2 is ANQGSEA. The CDR3 covers 14 residues. V dropped 7 bases and J dropped 4; count of bases not matched to a gene: 5. The CDR3 DNA reads as TGCAGCGCGACGGGACAGGGGGCTTACAATGAGCAGTTCTTC. This gives the protein CSATGQGAYNEQFF.

This clone was detected once. This chain joins TRBV7-3 and TRBJ2-3, with TRBD1 identical over 7 bases. Looked up from germline, CDR1 is SGHTA and CDR2 is FQGTGA. The V and J ends lost 2 bases and 10 bases, in that order; junction bases with no gene match: 6. The CDR3 has 13 amino acids. In DNA form, the CDR3 reads TGTGCCAGCAGCTTACAGGGACAGAGTGCGCAGTATTTT. Protein sequence: CASSLQGQSAQYF.

The gene calls are TRBV24-1 and TRBJ2-4; D might be TRBD1 or TRBD2, each matching 6 bases. Looked up from germline, CDR1 is KGHDR and CDR2 is SFDVKD. Trimming left V 9 bases short and J 6 bases short, with 14 bases between. CDR3 length: 13 residues. The CDR3 protein is CATQGGHGNIQYF. CDR3 bases: TGTGCCACCCAAGGGGGGCACGGAAACATTCAGTACTTC.